The entry below gives a single T cell receptor (beta chain) sequence along with its context. The antigen remains unidentified. The data were taken from a study of shared clonotypes between healthy human individuals. Study information: Per donor, CD8 memory used one plate, CD8 naive used two, CD4 memory used three and CD4 naive used three. Study results and caveats: Clonotypes shared by all four donors outscored non-shared clonotypes in generation probability.

The CDR3 length is 15 residues. From germline, CDR1 is SGHAT and CDR2 FQNNGV. V was pared by 0 bases and J by 4 bases, with 11 bases between. Naive CD8 cells, CD45RO-negative and positively selected for CCR7, excluded terminally differentiated effector memory CD45RA+ cells. Recent vaccinations or acute infections were absent in the healthy HIV-negative adult donors. The authors ran the assay at deep level. Using immunoSEQ multiplex PCR, the repertoire was profiled, and TCRdb retains in-frame clones only, with some absent. This table holds 550,000 to 750,000 clones, around 95% found once. Sequenced: naive CD8+ T cells sorted from blood. The chain links TRBV11-2 to TRBJ2-3, with unresolved D. This TCR was sampled from a woman aged 30 to 39 in good health. In DNA, the CDR3 is TGTGCCAGCAGCTTAGACGCCGCCGGCCCAGATACGCAGTATTTT. Protein product: CASSLDAAGPDTQYF.